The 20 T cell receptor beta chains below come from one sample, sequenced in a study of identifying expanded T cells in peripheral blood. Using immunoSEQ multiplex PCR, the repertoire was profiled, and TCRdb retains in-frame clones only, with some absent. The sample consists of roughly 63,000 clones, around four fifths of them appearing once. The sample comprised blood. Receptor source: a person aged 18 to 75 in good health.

The CDR3 DNA reads TGTGCCAGCAGCTTGTGGAACAGCTACGAGCAGTACGTC. It translates to CASSLWNSYEQYV. This chain links TRBV5-4 with TRBJ2-7, with unresolved D. In germline, CDR1 is SGHNT, CDR2 YYREEE (reference sequence). V lost 1 base to trimming and J lost 3 bases, with 8 bases between them. This CDR3 is built from 13 residues.

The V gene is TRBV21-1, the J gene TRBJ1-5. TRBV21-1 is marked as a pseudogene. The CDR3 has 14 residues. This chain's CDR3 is CASSKKPPVQPQHF. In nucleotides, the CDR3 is TGTGCCAGCAGCAAAAAACCCCCGGTACAGCCCCAGCATTTT.

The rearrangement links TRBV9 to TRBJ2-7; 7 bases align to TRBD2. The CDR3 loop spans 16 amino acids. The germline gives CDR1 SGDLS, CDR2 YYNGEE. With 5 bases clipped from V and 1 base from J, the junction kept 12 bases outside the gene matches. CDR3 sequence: CASSENPGGTSYEQYV. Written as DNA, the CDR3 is TGTGCCAGCAGTGAAAATCCGGGGGGAACTTCCTACGAGCAGTACGTC.

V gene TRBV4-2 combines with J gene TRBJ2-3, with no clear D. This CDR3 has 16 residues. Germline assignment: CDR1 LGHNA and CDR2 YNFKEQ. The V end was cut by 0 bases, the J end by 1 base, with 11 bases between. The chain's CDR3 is CASSQDPLLRTDTQYF. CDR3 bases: TGTGCCAGCAGCCAAGACCCATTACTACGCACAGATACGCAGTATTTT.

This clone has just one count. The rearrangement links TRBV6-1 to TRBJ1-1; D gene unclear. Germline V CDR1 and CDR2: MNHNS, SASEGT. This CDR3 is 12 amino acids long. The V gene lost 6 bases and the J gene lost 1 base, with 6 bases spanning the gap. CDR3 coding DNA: TGTGCCAGCAGCCCACAGAACACTGAAGCTTTCTTT. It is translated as CASSPQNTEAFF.

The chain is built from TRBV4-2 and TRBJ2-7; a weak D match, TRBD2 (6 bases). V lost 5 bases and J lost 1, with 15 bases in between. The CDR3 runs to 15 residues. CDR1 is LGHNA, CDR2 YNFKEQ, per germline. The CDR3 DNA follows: TGTGCCAGCAGCAAAGGCCGGGGGAGGTCCTACGAGCAGTACGTC. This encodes CASSKGRGRSYEQYV.

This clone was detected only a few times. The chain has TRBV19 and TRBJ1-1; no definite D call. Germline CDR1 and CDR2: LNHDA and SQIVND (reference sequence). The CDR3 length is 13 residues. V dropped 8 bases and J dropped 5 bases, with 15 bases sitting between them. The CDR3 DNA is TGTGCCAGTTCGGAGGGCTCTGGGACTGAAGCTTTCTTT. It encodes CASSEGSGTEAFF. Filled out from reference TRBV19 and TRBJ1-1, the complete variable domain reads DGGITQSPKYLFRKEGQNVTLSCEQNLNHDAMYWYRQDPGQGLRLIYYSQIVNDFQKGDIAEGYSVSREKKESFPLTVTSAQKNPTAFYLCASSEGSGTEAFFGQGTRLTVV.

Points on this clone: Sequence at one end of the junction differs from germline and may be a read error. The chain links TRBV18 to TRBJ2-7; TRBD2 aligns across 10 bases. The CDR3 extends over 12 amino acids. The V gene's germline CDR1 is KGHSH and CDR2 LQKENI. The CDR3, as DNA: TGTGCCAGCTCCGGAGCGACTAGCGGGCCGAAGTTC. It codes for CASSGATSGPKF.

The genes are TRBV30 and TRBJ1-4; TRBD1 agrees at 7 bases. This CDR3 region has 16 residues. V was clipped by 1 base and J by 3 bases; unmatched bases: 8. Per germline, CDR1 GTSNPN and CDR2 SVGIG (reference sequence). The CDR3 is CAWSDTRGSANEKLFF. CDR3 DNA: TGTGCCTGGAGTGACACCAGGGGGTCGGCTAATGAAAAACTGTTTTTT.

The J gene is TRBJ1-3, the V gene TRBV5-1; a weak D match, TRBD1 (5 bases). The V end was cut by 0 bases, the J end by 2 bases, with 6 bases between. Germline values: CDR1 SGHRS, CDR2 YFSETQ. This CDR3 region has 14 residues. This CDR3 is CASSLGTTGNTIYF. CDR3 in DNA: TGCGCCAGCAGCTTGGGGACAACTGGAAACACCATATATTTT.

The CDR3 DNA is TGTGCCAGCAGCTTGCAGGGGGGCGCGAACACTGAAGCTTTCTTT. This gives the protein CASSLQGGANTEAFF. This rearrangement joins TRBV11-2 to TRBJ1-1, with TRBD1 identical over 7 bases. The CDR3 has 15 amino acids. CDR1 and CDR2 (germline): SGHAT, FQNNGV. V lost 3 bases and J lost 1; bases outside the gene matches: 5.

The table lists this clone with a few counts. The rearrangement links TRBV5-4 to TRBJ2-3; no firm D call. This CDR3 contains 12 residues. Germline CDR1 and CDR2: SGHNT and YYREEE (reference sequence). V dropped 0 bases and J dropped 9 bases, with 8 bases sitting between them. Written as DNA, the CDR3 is TGTGCCAGCAGCTTGGACCAGAAGACGCAGTATTTT. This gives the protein CASSLDQKTQYF.

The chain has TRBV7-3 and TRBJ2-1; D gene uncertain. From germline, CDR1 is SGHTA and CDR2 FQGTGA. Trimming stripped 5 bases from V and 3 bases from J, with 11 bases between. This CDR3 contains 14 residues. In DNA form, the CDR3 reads TGTGCCAGCAGCCGACCCGGAGACTACAATGAGCAGTTCTTC. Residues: CASSRPGDYNEQFF. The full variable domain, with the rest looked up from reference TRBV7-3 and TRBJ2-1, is GAGVSQTPSNKVTEKGKYVELRCDPISGHTALYWYRQSLGQGPEFLIYFQGTGAADDSGLPNDRFFAVRPEGSVSTLKIQRTERGDSAVYLCASSRPGDYNEQFFGPGTRLTVL.

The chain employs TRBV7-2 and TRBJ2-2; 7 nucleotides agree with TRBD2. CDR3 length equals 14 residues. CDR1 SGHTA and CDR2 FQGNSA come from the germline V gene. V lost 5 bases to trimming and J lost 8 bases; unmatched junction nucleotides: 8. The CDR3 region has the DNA TGTGCCAGCAGCCCCGGGACTACCAGGGGGGAGCTGTTTTTT. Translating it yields CASSPGTTRGELFF.

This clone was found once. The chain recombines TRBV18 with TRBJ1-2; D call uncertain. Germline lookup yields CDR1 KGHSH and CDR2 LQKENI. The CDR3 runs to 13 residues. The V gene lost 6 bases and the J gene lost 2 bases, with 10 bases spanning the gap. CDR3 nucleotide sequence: TGTGCCAGCTCCCAAGCAACGAACTATGGCTACACCTTC. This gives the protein CASSQATNYGYTF.

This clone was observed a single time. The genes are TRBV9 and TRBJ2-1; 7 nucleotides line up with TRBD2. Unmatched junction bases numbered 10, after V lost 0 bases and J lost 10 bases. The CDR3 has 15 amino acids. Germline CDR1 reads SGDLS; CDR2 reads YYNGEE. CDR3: CASSVDVGGPREQFF. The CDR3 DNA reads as TGTGCCAGCAGCGTAGATGTGGGAGGGCCCAGAGAGCAGTTCTTC.

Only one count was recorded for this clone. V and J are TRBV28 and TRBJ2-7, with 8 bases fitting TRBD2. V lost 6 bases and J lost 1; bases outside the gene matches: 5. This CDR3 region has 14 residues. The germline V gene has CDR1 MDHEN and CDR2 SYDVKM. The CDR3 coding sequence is TGTGCCAGCAGGGGACCGGGGGGGTCCTACGAGCAGTACTTC. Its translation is CASRGPGGSYEQYF.

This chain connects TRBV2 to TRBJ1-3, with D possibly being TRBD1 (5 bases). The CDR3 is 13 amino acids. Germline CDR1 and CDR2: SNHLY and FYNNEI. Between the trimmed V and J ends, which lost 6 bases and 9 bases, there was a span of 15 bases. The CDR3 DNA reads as TGTGCCAGCAGCTCAGGGTTTACAGGCACCATATATTTT. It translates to CASSSGFTGTIYF.

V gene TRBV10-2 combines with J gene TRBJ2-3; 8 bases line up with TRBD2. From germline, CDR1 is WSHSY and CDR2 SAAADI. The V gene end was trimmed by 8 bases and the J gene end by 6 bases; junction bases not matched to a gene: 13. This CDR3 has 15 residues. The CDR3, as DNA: TGCGCCAGCGGGGGGACGAGCGGGAGTGTGGATACGCAGTATTTT. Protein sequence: CASGGTSGSVDTQYF.

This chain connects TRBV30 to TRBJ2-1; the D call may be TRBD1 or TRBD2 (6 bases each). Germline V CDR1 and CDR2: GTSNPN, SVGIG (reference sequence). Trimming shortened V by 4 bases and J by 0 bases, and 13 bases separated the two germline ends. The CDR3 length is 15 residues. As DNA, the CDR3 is TGTGCCTGGACCAGAAGGGGGGCCTCCTACAATGAGCAGTTCTTC. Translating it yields CAWTRRGASYNEQFF.